Included here is one TCR beta chain sequence, with context. The antigen it recognizes is unknown. No base quality values were provided; no much bigger clone lies one nucleotide off. The germline V gene gives CDR1 as SGDLS and CDR2 as YYNGEE. Reading from cysteine to phenylalanine, the CDR3 counts 15 amino acids. Here the CDR3 DNA is all that survives: 45 bases in frame from base 1. Trimming accounts for 0 bases at V and 10 bases at J, while the number of junction bases matched to no gene is 6. TCRbeta CDR3 regions were amplified from genomic DNA by means of the immunoSEQ Assay, a bias-controlled multiplex PCR. On the study's bioinformatics: The number of nucleated cells in each sample was estimated by amplification of reference gene primers within the assay. Sequence reads were collapsed and filtered to measure the absolute abundance of every unique TCRbeta CDR3 rearrangement. For each sample, productive Simpson clonality was calculated as the square root of Simpson's diversity index across productive rearrangements. TCRdb retrieved this table from immuneACCESS and kept in-frame rearrangements only. Not all clones are present; in checked studies, unresolved V genes account for under half, and no reason is known for the remainder. For V, J and clone size, that table is used; D and trimming come from the DNA. Present in this sample are fewer than 200,000 clones, roughly 79% of which were seen just once. Together, the top ten hold about 20% of the sample.

The data are from a study of blood T cell repertoires in COVID-19 (dated by TCRdb to the early 2020s). About the investigation overall: Samples from collaborators originated in the United States, Italy and Spain and spanned both the acute and convalescent phases of COVID-19. Subjects who had been exposed to COVID-19, were actively infected with it, or had recovered from it provided the deeply sampled blood TCRbeta repertoires that made up the dataset. Where available, HLA class I and class II types were taken from metadata supplied by the sample provider and were not determined by assay-based typing. Sample metadata almost always included a de-identified subject ID, COVID-19 status, age in years and sex. The material from the prospective study consisted of cDNA or gDNA derived from T cells, B-cell-depleted T cells, or PBMCs. The repertoires were made available in a free public database intended to serve as a resource for research on the immune response to SARS-CoV-2. Samples were obtained from the ongoing ImmuneRACE study (first 160 participants) and from some 1,200 subjects provided by 6 global collaborators. What the research found in general, with its limitations: How much clinical and demographic metadata was included differed by source and by participant, and the metadata was provided uncurated.

The collaborating institutions used their own protocols to collect whole blood in K2EDTA tubes. For TCRbeta analysis, collaborator samples were shipped as frozen whole blood, as isolated PBMCs, or as DNA extracted from either sample type. The rearrangement joined TRBV9 to TRBJ2-1, and TRBD2 aligns with 11 junction nucleotides. The sequencing sample was made of peripheral blood. This receptor was taken from a woman over 75 with acute or convalescent COVID-19. The base sequence is TGTGCCAGCAGCGTAGCACTAGCGGGAGTCGGGGAGCAGTTCTTC. Translation gives CASSVALAGVGEQFF.